This is a list of T cell receptor beta chains from one sample in a study of cytomegalovirus exposure and HLA in healthy donors. The method was immunoSEQ multiplex PCR; TCRdb's version includes in-frame clones alone and lacks a portion of them. Counted here are roughly 150,000 clones, 65% to 90% occurring once; the ten biggest clones make up about 2.2%. The specimen sequenced was PBMCs. The receptor source for this set is a woman between 18 and 30 years old in good health and CMV-seronegative. Each CDR3 is given with its conserved first and last residue. A D gene is named only where the DNA matches it firmly. The listing skips clone size in some rows; elsewhere it reads once, few, many or a size class.

d_gene	v_gene	j_gene	abundance	CDR3aa	CDR3nt
-	TRBV7-9	TRBJ2-7	-	CASSRDRPMQYF	TGTGCCAGCAGCCGCGACAGGCCGATGCAGTACTTC
-	TRBV5-1	TRBJ2-7	once	CASSAIRGEQYF	TGCGCCAGCAGCGCGATTAGGGGCGAGCAGTACTTC
TRBD1	TRBV29-1	TRBJ1-2	-	CSVIPGTGRANYGYTF	TGCAGCGTGATCCCCGGGACAGGGAGGGCTAACTATGGCTACACCTTC
-	TRBV5-1	TRBJ1-1	-	CASSLAGDKAFF	TGCGCCAGCAGCTTGGCCGGGGATAAAGCTTTCTTT
TRBD2	TRBV7-9	TRBJ2-1	-	CASSSLLAGPYNEQFF	TGTGCCAGCAGCTCCCTACTAGCGGGCCCGTACAATGAGCAGTTCTTC
TRBD1	TRBV5-1	TRBJ2-7	once	CASSLSYGTGRSYEQYF	TGCGCCAGCAGCTTGTCATACGGGACAGGGAGATCCTACGAGCAGTACTTC
TRBD1	TRBV11-2	TRBJ2-5	-	CASSRGRTGGWETQYF	TGTGCCAGCAGCCGGGGCCGGACAGGGGGCTGGGAGACCCAGTACTTC
TRBD1	TRBV7-9	TRBJ2-7	-	CASSTGTGWLEQYF	TGTGCCAGCAGCACCGGGACAGGGTGGTTAGAGCAGTACTTC
TRBD1	TRBV9	TRBJ1-2	-	CASSAREDRGLSGYTF	TGTGCCAGCAGCGCCCGGGAGGACAGGGGGCTGAGTGGCTACACCTTC
TRBD1	TRBV14	TRBJ1-1	-	CASSQYRGATEAFF	TGTGCCAGCAGCCAGTACAGGGGTGCCACTGAAGCTTTCTTT
TRBD1	TRBV27	TRBJ2-7	-	CASSLDRGRLQYF	TGTGCCAGCAGCTTGGACAGGGGGCGATTGCAGTACTTC
TRBD2	TRBV7-9	TRBJ2-7	-	CASSPSGGYEQYF	TGTGCCAGCAGTCCCAGCGGGGGTTACGAGCAGTACTTC
-	TRBV10-3	TRBJ1-5	-	CAISEWNREISNQPQHF	TGTGCCATCAGTGAGTGGAACAGGGAAATTAGCAATCAGCCCCAGCATTTT
-	TRBV6-5	TRBJ2-3	-	CASRDDRKGTDTQYF	TGTGCCAGCAGAGATGACAGGAAAGGGACAGATACGCAGTATTTT
TRBD1	TRBV7-2	TRBJ1-2	-	CASSLAAGQGFLGGGYTF	TGTGCCAGCAGCTTAGCGGCGGGACAGGGGTTCCTTGGGGGCGGCTACACCTTC
-	TRBV2	TRBJ1-5	-	CASSPLRSNQPQHF	TGTGCCAGCAGTCCCCTGAGGAGCAATCAGCCCCAGCATTTT
-	TRBV9	TRBJ1-2	-	CASSPLYYQGTNYGYTF	TGTGCCAGCAGCCCCCTTTATTATCAGGGAACTAACTATGGCTACACCTTC
-	TRBV7-6	TRBJ2-5	-	CASSLNPEDGGETQYF	TGTGCCAGCAGCTTAAACCCGGAGGACGGTGGAGAGACCCAGTACTTC
-	TRBV5-1	TRBJ1-1	-	CASSLTESNTEAFF	TGCGCCAGCAGCTTGACAGAATCGAACACTGAAGCTTTCTTT
-	TRBV5-4	TRBJ2-5	-	CASSWRGRNQETQYF	TGTGCCAGCAGCTGGCGGGGACGGAACCAAGAGACCCAGTACTTC
TRBD2	TRBV9	TRBJ2-7	-	CASSVGLAGGGYEQYF	TGTGCCAGCAGCGTGGGTCTAGCGGGAGGGGGGTACGAGCAGTACTTC
-	TRBV27	TRBJ1-1	few	CASSLRQPGTEAFF	TGTGCCAGCAGTTTGCGACAGCCCGGCACTGAAGCTTTCTTT